The clone carrying this TCR beta chain was seen a few times. Its specificity is unknown. The entry originates in a study of response to subunit inactivated influenza vaccine. Findings and limits, study-wide: Researchers suggested that each seasonal influenza vaccination recruits few new T cells.

TCRdb independently ran MiXCR on the RT-PCR reads; one entry per CDR3 protein. The table shows under 800,000 distinct CDR3 sequences, with around 13% occurring only once. The germline V gene has CDR1 ENHRY and CDR2 SYGVKD. V was trimmed by 10 bases and J by 0 bases, leaving 24 bases between them. The CDR3 sequence is 18 residues long. The chain links TRBV10-3 to TRBJ1-4, with D perhaps matching TRBD1 (6 bases). This specimen was PBMCs from blood, taken 14 to 15 days before vaccination. This clonotype originated in a man aged 50-60 years who received an inactivated influenza vaccine. CDR3 residues: CATRTGTSFFSTNEKLFF. In nucleotides, the CDR3 is TGTGCCACACGAACAGGGACGAGTTTTTTCTCAACTAATGAAAAACTGTTTTTT.